This TCR beta chain appears in the sequencing data of a study of beta chain features in type 1 diabetes. Study details: The patients were much like the healthy donors in age, gender and cell yields. Overall study results and limits: High-TCR-expressing cells could be over-represented by cDNA sequencing.

Expressed TCRB transcripts got sequenced, as all isolated RNA was reverse transcribed. Measured with immunoSEQ multiplex PCR; TCRdb has only the in-frame clones, and not every one. Among approximately 250,000 clones listed, roughly 14% were seen once. Details on this clone: Its matching antigen is unknown.

The V and J ends lost 3 bases and 11 bases respectively, with 11 bases between them. CDR3 length equals 11 residues. CDR1 is SGHNT, CDR2 YYREEE, per germline (reference sequence). The gene calls are TRBV5-4 and TRBJ1-1; D remains ambiguous. Specimen: naive CD4+ T cells from blood. The clonotype originates from a woman in her thirties or forties in good health. CDR3 DNA sequence: TGTGCCAGCAGCTCGCAAATGAGGGCTTTCTTT. Protein: CASSSQMRAFF. Full variable domain (outside the CDR3, taken from reference TRBV5-4 and TRBJ1-1): ETGVTQSPTHLIKTRGQQVTLRCSSQSGHNTVSWYQQALGQGPQFIFQYYREEENGRGNFPPRFSGLQFPNYSSELNVNALELDDSALYLCASSSQMRAFFGQGTRLTVV.